Following are 32 T cell receptor beta chains from one sample sequenced in a study of T cells in women clearing cervical HPV infection. Here immunoSEQ multiplex PCR was the method, and the copy in TCRdb shows in-frame clones only, minus some. The table counts about 30,000 clones; 6.5% to 7.5% lies in the top ten. The sequenced sample consisted of blood buffy coat. These receptors originate from a woman aged 18-70 years with a cervical HPV16 infection that either progressed to CIN3+ or cleared (not recorded which).

Concerning this clone itself: The missing CDR3 end, 3 residues past where the read stops, is filled in from the germline J gene. The V and J genes are TRBV6-1 and TRBJ1-2; 7 nucleotides agree with TRBD1. The V gene's germline CDR1 is MNHNS and CDR2 SASEGT. The CDR3 covers 13 residues. After removal of 3 bases from V and 4 bases from J, the junction contained 2 bases not matched to a gene. The DNA read from the CDR3 is TGTGCCAGCAGTGATGCAGGGGGCTATGGC. The encoded protein is CASSDAGGYG. The CDR3, in full, reads CASSDAGGYGYTF.

For this clone: Read data end 3 residues before the CDR3 end; the end is taken from the germline J gene. The chain combines TRBV4-1 with TRBJ1-2, with D possibly TRBD1 on 6 matching bases. Trimming took off 4 bases at V and 3 bases at J, with 15 bases between the two ends. The CDR3 runs to 15 residues. Germline CDR1 MGHRA, CDR2 YSYEKL. Partial CDR3 DNA: TGCGCCAGCAGCCTCAATATCGGACAGTACTATGGC. It yields the protein CASSLNIGQYYG. The complete CDR3 protein is CASSLNIGQYYGYTF.

Concerning this clone itself: Read data end 3 residues before the CDR3 end; the end is taken from the germline J gene. Additional DNA sequences in this sample encode the identical CDR3. The chain has TRBV10-2 and TRBJ2-6; 7 bases align to TRBD1. Germline CDR1 and CDR2: WSHSY and SAAADI. The CDR3 length is 16 residues. J gave up 0 bases and V 5 bases, and 4 bases lay outside the gene matches. CDR3 region: CASSPGGGSGANVLTF. Partial CDR3 DNA: TGCGCCAGCAGTCCAGGGGGTGGCTCTGGGGCCAACGTC.

Regarding this clone: Sequencing ends 3 residues short of the CDR3 end; the germline J gene provides the rest. The chain links TRBV7-7 to TRBJ2-5, with D possibly matching TRBD1 (5 bases). CDR1 is SSHAT, CDR2 FNYEAQ, per germline (reference sequence). The CDR3 has 15 amino acids. V was trimmed by 5 bases and J by 5 bases, leaving 18 bases between them. This CDR3 reads CASSRNVQGGETQYF. Partial CDR3 DNA: TGTGCCAGCAGCCGAAACGTTCAGGGTGGCGAGACC. The full variable domain, in which reference TRBV7-7 and TRBJ2-5 provide the parts outside the CDR3, is GAGVSQSPRYKVTKRGQDVTLRCDPISSHATLYWYQQALGQGPEFLTYFNYEAQPDKSGLPSDRFSAERPEGSISTLTIQRTEQRDSAMYRCASSRNVQGGETQYFGPGTRLLVL.

Points on this clone: Sequencing ends 3 residues short of the CDR3 end; the germline J gene provides the rest. The chain has TRBV5-1 and TRBJ2-5; 10 bases match TRBD2. The CDR3 has 15 amino acids. The V gene's germline CDR1 is SGHRS and CDR2 YFSETQ. V gave up 2 bases and J gave up 3 bases; unmatched junction bases: 4. The DNA read from the CDR3 is TGCGCCAGCAGCTTACAAGGGACTAGCGAAGAGACC. It codes for CASSLQGTSEET. The whole CDR3 reads CASSLQGTSEETQYF.

A remark on this clone: The sequence runs out 3 residues before the end of the CDR3; the remainder is reconstructed from the germline J gene. The chain recombines TRBV5-4 with TRBJ1-1; D possibly corresponds to TRBD1 (6 bases). The CDR3 spans 14 residues. V was cut by 0 bases and J by 3 bases, with 9 bases left in between. Germline V gene lookup returns CDR1 SGHNT and CDR2 YYREEE (reference sequence). The sequenced CDR3 bases are TGTGCCAGCAGCTTGGACACAGGGTACACTGAA. Protein: CASSLDTGYTE. In full, the CDR3 reads CASSLDTGYTEAFF.

In the case of this clone: Read data end 3 residues before the CDR3 end; the end is taken from the germline J gene. The chain links TRBV20-1 to TRBJ2-1; the D gene is possibly TRBD2 (7 bases). Per germline, CDR1 DFQATT and CDR2 SNEGSKA (reference sequence). The CDR3 consists of 14 residues. Trimming removed 5 bases at V and 2 bases at J, with 13 bases between. CDR3 DNA (partial): TGCAGTGCTTCACGGGGGGCCGCCTACAATGAG. It encodes CSASRGAAYNE. The full CDR3 sequence reads CSASRGAAYNEQFF.

On this clone: Sequencing ends 3 residues short of the CDR3 end; the germline J gene provides the rest. The chain couples TRBV7-4 to TRBJ2-1, with TRBD2 identical over 9 bases. V lost 4 bases, J lost 4 bases, and 5 bases stayed unmatched. The V gene's germline CDR1 is SGHVT and CDR2 SQSDAQ. This CDR3 spans 15 amino acids. The CDR3 protein is CASSSPSGVYNEQFF. Partial CDR3 DNA: TGTGCCAGCAGCTCCCCTAGCGGGGTTTACAATGAG.

About this clone itself: Read coverage stops 3 residues before the CDR3 terminus; the germline J gene supplies the remainder. This chain connects TRBV29-1 to TRBJ1-3, with a weak D call TRBD1 (5 bases). The germline V and J ends were trimmed by 4 bases and 8 bases, with 6 bases remaining between them. This CDR3 contains 10 residues. Germline assignment: CDR1 SQVTM and CDR2 ANQGSEA. The CDR3 bases that were read are TGCAGCGTTGTAGGGGACACC. Encoded protein: CSVVGDT. Given in full, the CDR3 is CSVVGDTIYF.

About this clone itself: Sequencing ends 3 residues short of the CDR3 end; the germline J gene provides the rest. This chain uses TRBV2 with TRBJ1-2; 7 bases align to TRBD1. Germline values: CDR1 SNHLY, CDR2 FYNNEI. The CDR3 covers 16 residues. V lost 0 bases and J lost 3; bases outside the gene matches: 7. The chain's CDR3 is CASSEAGTAGDYGYTF. The sequenced CDR3 bases are TGTGCCAGCAGTGAAGCGGGGACAGCAGGAGACTATGGC. Filled out from reference TRBV2 and TRBJ1-2, the complete variable domain reads EPEVTQTPSHQVTQMGQEVILRCVPISNHLYFYWYRQILGQKVEFLVSFYNNEISEKSEIFDDQFSVERPDGSNFTLKIRSTKLEDSAMYFCASSEAGTAGDYGYTFGSGTRLTVV.

About this clone itself: Coverage ceases 3 residues before the CDR3 finishes, and the germline J gene fills in the end. V and J are TRBV5-1 and TRBJ1-1; 12 nucleotides match TRBD1. J gave up 6 bases and V 4 bases, and 7 bases lay outside the gene matches. CDR1 and CDR2 from the germline V gene are SGHRS and YFSETQ. This CDR3 has 15 amino acids. Incomplete CDR3 DNA: TGCGCCAGCAGCCCTCTGGGACAGGGGGCACCTGAA. The encoded protein is CASSPLGQGAPE. The full-length CDR3 reads as CASSPLGQGAPEAFF.

On this clone itself: The CDR3 extends 3 residues past the end of the read, so its final part is completed from the germline J gene. This chain connects TRBV11-2 to TRBJ2-2, with 10 bases identical to TRBD1. The CDR3 runs 14 residues. In germline, CDR1 is SGHAT, CDR2 FQNNGV. Losses at the gene ends were 4 bases for V and 5 bases for J; bases not matched to a gene: 1. CDR3 DNA, as far as it was read: TGTGCCAGCAGCTGGACAGGGGGGACCGGGGAG. Protein sequence: CASSWTGGTGE. The CDR3 reads in full as CASSWTGGTGELFF.

Comment on this clone: A read error may produce the germline difference seen at one junction end. Read data end 3 residues before the CDR3 end; the end is taken from the germline J gene. V is TRBV19 and J is TRBJ2-3; TRBD2 agrees at 8 bases. Germline values: CDR1 LNHDA, CDR2 SQIVND (reference sequence). The CDR3 sequence is 15 residues long. The CDR3 loop is CASSIDGGAPDAQYF. Incomplete CDR3 DNA: TGTGCCAGTAGTATAGACGGGGGGGCCCCAGATGCG.

Note on this clone: The read terminates 3 residues ahead of where the CDR3 ends, so the germline J gene completes it. This chain links TRBV20-1 with TRBJ1-5; TRBD1 matches 7 bases. Germline assignment: CDR1 DFQATT and CDR2 SNEGSKA (reference sequence). This CDR3 is 13 amino acids long. Trimming cost V 0 bases and J 5 bases; bases outside gene matches: 1. The sequenced CDR3 bases are TGCAGTGCTAGAGACCAGGGGGATCAGCCC. It translates to CSARDQGDQP. The whole CDR3 sequence reads CSARDQGDQPQHF.

Comments on this clone: The CDR3 is cut off 3 residues early in the read; its end comes from the germline J gene. V is TRBV7-9 and J is TRBJ2-2; no clear D. The length of the CDR3 is 14 residues. The V end was cut by 3 bases, the J end by 1 base, with 6 bases between. From germline, CDR1 is SEHNR and CDR2 FQNEAQ (reference sequence). Partial CDR3 DNA: TGTGCCAGCAGCTTTTCGGGGAACACCGGGGAG. It translates to CASSFSGNTGE. From start to end, the CDR3 is CASSFSGNTGELFF.

Remarks on this clone: The read ends 3 residues shy of where the CDR3 ends; the end is completed using the germline J gene. The rearrangement joins TRBV7-2 to TRBJ2-7, with a tentative D call TRBD2 (6 bases). The CDR3 is 14 amino acids. The germline CDR1 and CDR2 sequences are SGHTA and FQGNSA. V lost 6 bases and J lost 2, with 14 bases in between. The sequenced CDR3 bases are TGTGCCAGCAGGGGGGGTTTCGACGCCTACGAG. Translating it yields CASRGGFDAYE. The whole CDR3 is CASRGGFDAYEQYF.

A word on this clone: The CDR3 end lies 3 residues beyond the end of the read and is filled in from the germline J gene. The V gene is TRBV2, the J gene TRBJ2-5; a possible D gene is TRBD2 (6 bases). Trimming took off 7 bases at V and 2 bases at J, with 8 bases between the two ends. The CDR3 is made up of 12 amino acids. CDR1 SNHLY and CDR2 FYNNEI come from the germline V gene. This CDR3 reads CASIAEQETQYF. The sequenced CDR3 bases are TGTGCCAGCATAGCGGAGCAAGAGACC.

As regards this clone: The CDR3 end falls 3 residues outside the read, so it is completed with the germline J gene. The chain joins TRBV20-1 to TRBJ2-2, with 8 positions matching TRBD2. The CDR3 spans 14 residues. J was trimmed by 3 bases and V by 2 bases; bases with no gene match: 2. Per germline, CDR1 DFQATT and CDR2 SNEGSKA (reference sequence). CDR3: CSARYSGDTGELFF. CDR3 DNA (partial): TGCAGTGCTAGATATAGCGGGGACACCGGGGAG.

In the case of this clone: The sequenced fragment ends 3 residues before the CDR3 boundary, so the rest is inferred from the germline J gene. The gene calls are TRBV4-1 and TRBJ2-7; TRBD1 is a possible D gene (6 bases). There are 16 residues in the CDR3. V lost 5 bases and J lost 3, with 20 bases in between. Per germline, CDR1 MGHRA and CDR2 YSYEKL. The CDR3 reads CASSDPRGSLFYEQYF. CDR3 DNA (partial): TGCGCCAGCAGCGACCCCAGGGGTAGTCTCTTCTACGAG.

In regard to this clone: The CDR3 end lies 3 residues beyond the end of the read and is filled in from the germline J gene. The J gene is TRBJ2-2, the V gene TRBV7-3; D unclear. The CDR3 is made up of 13 amino acids. Trimming removed 4 bases at V and 5 bases at J, with 8 bases between. Germline CDR1 and CDR2: SGHTA and FQGTGA. The CDR3 DNA, read in part, is TGTGCCAGCAGCTCATCTAGGACCGGGGAG. This sequence encodes CASSSSRTGE. The entire CDR3 sequence reads CASSSSRTGELFF.

Details on this clone: The read is 3 residues too short to cover the CDR3 end, so that end is filled in from the germline J gene. The chain couples TRBV20-1 to TRBJ1-2; 7 bases agree with TRBD1. V gave up 2 bases and J gave up 6 bases; unmatched junction bases: 9. CDR1 and CDR2 (germline): DFQATT, SNEGSKA (reference sequence). The CDR3 has 14 amino acids. The sequenced CDR3 bases are TGCAGTGCTAGACCCCCCCAGGGGGGCGATGGC. This translates into CSARPPQGGDG. The CDR3 in its entirety is CSARPPQGGDGYTF.

Comment on this clone: The read ends 3 residues shy of where the CDR3 ends; the end is completed using the germline J gene. The chain uses TRBV20-1 and TRBJ2-1; 8 positions agree with TRBD2. Germline V gene sequence: CDR1 DFQATT, CDR2 SNEGSKA (reference sequence). The CDR3 runs 14 residues. J lost 4 bases, V lost 7 bases, and 9 bases had no gene match. The CDR3 bases that were read are TGCAGTGTTGGGTCCGGGGGGGGTTACAATGAG. Its translation: CSVGSGGGYNE. The whole CDR3 reads CSVGSGGGYNEQFF.

Note on this clone: Read coverage stops 3 residues before the CDR3 terminus; the germline J gene supplies the remainder. This chain links TRBV19 with TRBJ2-5; TRBD2 matches 11 bases. The CDR3 consists of 18 residues. The germline CDR1 and CDR2 sequences are LNHDA and SQIVND (reference sequence). V shed 3 bases, J shed 5 bases, and the junction held 14 bases outside the gene matches. The CDR3 DNA, read in part, is TGTGCCAGTAGTATTACCTGGCTAGCGGGGGGATGGGATGAGACC. Translating it yields CASSITWLAGGWDET. The whole CDR3 is CASSITWLAGGWDETQYF.

The CDR3 here is CATSTSAFHTDTQYF. CDR3 DNA (partial): TGTGCCACCTCGACTAGCGCTTTTCACACAGATACG. The chain has TRBV19 and TRBJ2-3; 8 nucleotides agree with TRBD2. The read gets to within 3 residues of the CDR3 end, and the germline J gene fills in the rest. Germline values: CDR1 LNHDA, CDR2 SQIVND (reference sequence). Losses at the gene ends were 10 bases for V and 2 bases for J; bases not matched to a gene: 11. This CDR3 is built from 15 residues.

As for this clone: Read sequence stops 3 residues before the CDR3 end, and the germline J gene provides the missing end. The chain is built from TRBV20-1 and TRBJ1-2; possibly TRBD1 for D (5 bases). Germline lookup yields CDR1 DFQATT and CDR2 SNEGSKA (reference sequence). V lost 0 bases to trimming and J lost 2 bases, with 10 bases between them. The CDR3 is 14 residues long. Partial CDR3 DNA: TGCAGTGCTAGAGATCACGGGGGGAACTATGGC. Protein sequence: CSARDHGGNYG. The full CDR3 protein reads CSARDHGGNYGYTF.

Of note for this clone: The read comes to an end 3 residues before the CDR3 does, leaving the germline J gene to fill in the end. The rearrangement links TRBV5-4 to TRBJ1-6; D is perhaps TRBD1 (6 bases). The germline V gene encodes CDR1 SGHNT and CDR2 YYREEE (reference sequence). Trimming cost V 0 bases and J 9 bases, with 13 bases left between them. This CDR3 comprises 15 residues. The CDR3 reads CASSLVGQQTSPLHF. The sequenced part of the CDR3 DNA is TGTGCCAGCAGCTTGGTGGGACAACAGACTTCACCC.

In regard to this clone: With the read ending 3 residues before the CDR3 end, the germline J gene is used to fill in that end. The rearrangement joins TRBV5-3 to TRBJ1-1, with 7 bases aligning to TRBD1. TRBV5-3 is identified as an open reading frame with a role that is uncertain. The V segment lost 5 bases and the J segment 3 bases; nucleotides outside the gene matches: 25. This CDR3 has 20 residues. The CDR3 protein is CARSLFPTGRCSILDTEAFF. The sequenced part of the CDR3 DNA is TGTGCCAGAAGTCTCTTCCCGACAGGGCGCTGTAGTATCTTGGACACTGAA.

As to this clone: The observed sequence ends 3 residues before the CDR3 terminus, with the missing tail filled in from the germline J gene. The chain joins TRBV7-6 to TRBJ2-3; 16 bases agree with TRBD2. Trimming at V came to 1 base and at J to 3 bases, leaving 4 bases not matched to a gene. Germline V lookup: CDR1 SGHVS, CDR2 FNYEAQ. The CDR3 is made up of 18 amino acids. The covered CDR3 bases are TGTGCCAGCAGCTTAGAGGGGACTAGCGGGGGGGCGACAGATACG. Residues: CASSLEGTSGGATDT. In full, the CDR3 is CASSLEGTSGGATDTQYF.

Comments on this clone: The read stops 3 residues short of the end of the CDR3; the missing end is completed from the germline J gene. The genes are TRBV20-1 and TRBJ1-1, with D perhaps TRBD1 (5 bases). The V and J ends lost 5 bases and 3 bases respectively, with 10 bases between them. The CDR3 spans 12 residues. CDR1 and CDR2 from the germline V gene are DFQATT and SNEGSKA (reference sequence). This CDR3 reads CSARPRDTEAFF. The sequenced part of the CDR3 DNA is TGCAGTGCTCGACCCAGGGACACTGAA.

As regards this clone: The CDR3 end lies 3 residues beyond the end of the read and is filled in from the germline J gene. The chain carries TRBV20-1 and TRBJ2-3; D gene uncertain. The CDR3 runs 14 residues. Germline V lookup: CDR1 DFQATT, CDR2 SNEGSKA (reference sequence). V was trimmed by 0 bases and J by 5 bases, leaving 12 bases between them. The part of the CDR3 DNA that was read is TGCAGTGCTAGAGATCTGGAAAAGGGAGATACG. This sequence encodes CSARDLEKGDT. The whole CDR3 sequence is CSARDLEKGDTQYF.

The DNA read from the CDR3 is TGTGCCAGCAGCGTAGAAGCTAGCGGGGTCACCGGGGAG. Translation gives CASSVEASGVTGE. The entire CDR3 is CASSVEASGVTGELFF. V usage is TRBV9 and J usage is TRBJ2-2; 9 bases agree with TRBD2. The CDR3 end falls 3 residues outside the read, so it is completed with the germline J gene. Germline CDR1 and CDR2: SGDLS and YYNGEE. This CDR3 comprises 16 residues. The V gene end was trimmed by 0 bases and the J gene end by 4 bases; junction bases not matched to a gene: 4.

About this clone: The read is 3 residues too short to cover the CDR3 end, so that end is filled in from the germline J gene. The chain uses TRBV4-2 and TRBJ2-5; D is perhaps TRBD1 (6 bases). The CDR3 runs 14 residues. Trimming stripped 1 base from V and 4 bases from J, with 10 bases between. Germline V gene lookup returns CDR1 LGHNA and CDR2 YNFKEQ. The CDR3 loop is CASSQGEGGETQYF. Partial CDR3 DNA: TGTGCCAGCAGCCAAGGAGAAGGGGGAGAGACC.